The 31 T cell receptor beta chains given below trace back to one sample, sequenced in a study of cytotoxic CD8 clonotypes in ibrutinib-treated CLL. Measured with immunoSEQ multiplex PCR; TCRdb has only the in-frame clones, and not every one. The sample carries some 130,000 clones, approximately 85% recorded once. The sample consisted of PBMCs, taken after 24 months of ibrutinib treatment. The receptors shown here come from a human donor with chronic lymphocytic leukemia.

Here the CDR3 DNA reads TGCGCCAGCAGCCAAGGCCTGGACAGCAAAACGCAGTATTTT. Amino acids: CASSQGLDSKTQYF. The chain uses TRBV4-1 and TRBJ2-3; tentatively, D is TRBD1 (6 bases). This CDR3 has 14 residues. Germline V lookup: CDR1 MGHRA, CDR2 YSYEKL. Trimming took 1 base from V and 9 from J, leaving 14 bases between them.

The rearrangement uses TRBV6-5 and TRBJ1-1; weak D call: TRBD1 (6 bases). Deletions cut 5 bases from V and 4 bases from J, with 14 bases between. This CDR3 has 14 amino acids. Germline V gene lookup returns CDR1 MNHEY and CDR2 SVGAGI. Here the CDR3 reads CASSPQGVLTEAFF. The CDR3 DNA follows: TGTGCCAGCAGTCCACAGGGAGTTCTCACTGAAGCTTTCTTT.

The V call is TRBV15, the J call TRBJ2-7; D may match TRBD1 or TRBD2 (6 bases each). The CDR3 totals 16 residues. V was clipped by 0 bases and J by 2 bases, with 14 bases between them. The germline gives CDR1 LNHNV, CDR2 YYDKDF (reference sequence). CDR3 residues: CATSRDRVGGTYEQYF. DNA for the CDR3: TGTGCCACCAGCAGAGATCGGGTAGGGGGGACCTACGAGCAGTACTTC.

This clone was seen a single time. The CDR3 sequence is CASSRYAAARGYTF. DNA of the CDR3: TGTGCCAGCAGTAGATACGCGGCAGCTCGGGGCTACACCTTC. The chain links TRBV28 to TRBJ1-2; D remains unclear. Trimming stripped 5 bases from V and 8 bases from J, with 18 bases between. The germline V gene has CDR1 MDHEN and CDR2 SYDVKM. The CDR3 consists of 14 residues.

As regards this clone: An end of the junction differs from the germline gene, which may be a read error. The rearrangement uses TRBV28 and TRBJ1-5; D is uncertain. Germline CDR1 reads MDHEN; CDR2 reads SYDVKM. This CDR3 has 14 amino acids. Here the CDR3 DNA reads TGCGGCATCCCCGGCCGCGGGAGGATTCAGCCCCAGCATTTT. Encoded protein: CGIPGRGRIQPQHF.

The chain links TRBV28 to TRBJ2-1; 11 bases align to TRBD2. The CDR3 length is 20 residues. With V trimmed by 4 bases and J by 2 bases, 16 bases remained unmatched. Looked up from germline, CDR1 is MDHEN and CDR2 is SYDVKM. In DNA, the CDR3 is TGTGCCAGCAGTTGGTGGCGGGCTAGCGGGAGGAGGGGGACCTACAATGAGCAGTTCTTC. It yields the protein CASSWWRASGRRGTYNEQFF.

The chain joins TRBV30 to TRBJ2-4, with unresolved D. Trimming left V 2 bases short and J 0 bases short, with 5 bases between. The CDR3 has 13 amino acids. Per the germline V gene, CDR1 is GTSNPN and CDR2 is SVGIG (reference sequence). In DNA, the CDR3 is TGTGCCTGGAGTCTATTAGCCAAAAACATTCAGTACTTC. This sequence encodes CAWSLLAKNIQYF.

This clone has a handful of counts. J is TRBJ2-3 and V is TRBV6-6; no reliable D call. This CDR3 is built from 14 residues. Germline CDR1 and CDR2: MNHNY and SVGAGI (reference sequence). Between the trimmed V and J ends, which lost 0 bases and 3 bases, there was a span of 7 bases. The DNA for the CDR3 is TGTGCCAGCAGTTACTCCAGAATAACAGATACGCAGTATTTT. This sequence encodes CASSYSRITDTQYF.

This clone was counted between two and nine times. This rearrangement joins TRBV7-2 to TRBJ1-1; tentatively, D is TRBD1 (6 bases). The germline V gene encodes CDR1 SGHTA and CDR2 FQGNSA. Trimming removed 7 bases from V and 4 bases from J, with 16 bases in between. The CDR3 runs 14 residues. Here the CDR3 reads CASNRPIRGTEAFF. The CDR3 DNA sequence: TGTGCCAGCAACCGGCCCATCAGGGGCACTGAAGCTTTCTTT.

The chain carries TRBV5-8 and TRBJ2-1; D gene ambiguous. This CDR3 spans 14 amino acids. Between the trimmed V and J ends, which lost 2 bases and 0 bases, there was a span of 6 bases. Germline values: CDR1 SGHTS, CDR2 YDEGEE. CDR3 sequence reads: CASSFEGSYNEQFF. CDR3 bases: TGTGCCAGCAGCTTCGAAGGCTCCTACAATGAGCAGTTCTTC.

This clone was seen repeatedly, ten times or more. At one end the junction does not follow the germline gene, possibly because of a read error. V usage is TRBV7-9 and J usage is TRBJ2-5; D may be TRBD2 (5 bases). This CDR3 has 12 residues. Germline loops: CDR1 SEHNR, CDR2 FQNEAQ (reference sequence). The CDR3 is CASSLTAANGDF. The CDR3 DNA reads TGTGCCAGCAGCTTGACGGCTGCTAACGGGGACTTC.

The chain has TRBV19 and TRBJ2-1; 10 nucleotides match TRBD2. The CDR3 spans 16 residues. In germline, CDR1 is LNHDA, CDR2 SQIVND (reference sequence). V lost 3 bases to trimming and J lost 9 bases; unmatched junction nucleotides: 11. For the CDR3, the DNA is TGTGCCAGTAGTATTCTTCAAAGCGGGAGGGCCGCTGAGCAGTTCTTC. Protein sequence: CASSILQSGRAAEQFF.

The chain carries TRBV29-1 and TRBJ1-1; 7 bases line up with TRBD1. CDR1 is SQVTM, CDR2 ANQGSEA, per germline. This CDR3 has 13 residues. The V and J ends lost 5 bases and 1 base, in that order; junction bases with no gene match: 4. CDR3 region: CSVTRQGNTEAFF. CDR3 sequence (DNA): TGCAGCGTTACGCGACAGGGGAACACTGAAGCTTTCTTT.

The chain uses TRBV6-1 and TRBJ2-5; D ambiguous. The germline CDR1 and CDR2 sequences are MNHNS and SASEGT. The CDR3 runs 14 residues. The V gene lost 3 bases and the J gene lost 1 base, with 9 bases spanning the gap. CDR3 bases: TGTGCCAGCAGTGATTTCAGATTCCAAGAGACCCAGTACTTC. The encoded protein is CASSDFRFQETQYF.

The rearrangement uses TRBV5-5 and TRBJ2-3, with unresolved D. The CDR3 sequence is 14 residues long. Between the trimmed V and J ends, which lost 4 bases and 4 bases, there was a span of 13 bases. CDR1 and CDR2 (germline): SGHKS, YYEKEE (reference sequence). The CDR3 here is CASSQGSAADTQYF. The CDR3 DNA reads TGTGCCAGCAGCCAAGGCAGCGCCGCAGATACGCAGTATTTT.

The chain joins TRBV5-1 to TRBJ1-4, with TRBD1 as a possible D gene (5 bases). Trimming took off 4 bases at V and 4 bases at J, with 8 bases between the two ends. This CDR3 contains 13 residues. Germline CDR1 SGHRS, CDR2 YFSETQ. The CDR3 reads CASSRQFNEKLFF. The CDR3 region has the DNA TGCGCCAGCAGCAGACAGTTTAATGAAAAACTGTTTTTT.

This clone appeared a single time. For the CDR3, the DNA is TGTGCCAGCAGCTCGTTCCATAGCAATCAGCCCCAGCATTTT. This codes for CASSSFHSNQPQHF. The rearrangement joins TRBV7-2 to TRBJ1-5; D unresolved. The CDR3 spans 14 residues. The germline gives CDR1 SGHTA, CDR2 FQGNSA. V lost 4 bases to trimming and J lost 0 bases, with 7 bases between them.

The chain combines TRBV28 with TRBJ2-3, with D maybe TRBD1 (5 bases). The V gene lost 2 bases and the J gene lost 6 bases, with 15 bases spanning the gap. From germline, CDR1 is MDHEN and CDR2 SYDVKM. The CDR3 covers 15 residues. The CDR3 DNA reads TGTGCCAGCAGTTTAGGGGCAGGTCCCACGGATACGCAGTATTTT. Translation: CASSLGAGPTDTQYF.

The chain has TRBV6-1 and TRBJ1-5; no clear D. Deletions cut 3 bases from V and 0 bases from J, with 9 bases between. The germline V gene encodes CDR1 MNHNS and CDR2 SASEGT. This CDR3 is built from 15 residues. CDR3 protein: CASSESGGSNQPQHF. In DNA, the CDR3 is TGTGCCAGCAGTGAGTCGGGAGGTAGCAATCAGCCCCAGCATTTT.

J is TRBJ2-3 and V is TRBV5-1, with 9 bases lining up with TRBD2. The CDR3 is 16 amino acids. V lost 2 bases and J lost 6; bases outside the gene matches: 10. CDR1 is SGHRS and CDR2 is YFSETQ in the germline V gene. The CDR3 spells CASSFLPSGGLDTQYF. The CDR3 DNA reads TGCGCCAGCAGCTTCCTCCCCAGCGGGGGGCTCGATACGCAGTATTTT. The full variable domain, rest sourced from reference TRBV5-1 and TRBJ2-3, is KAGVTQTPRYLIKTRGQQVTLSCSPISGHRSVSWYQQTPGQGLQFLFEYFSETQRNKGNFPGRFSGRQFSNSRSEMNVSTLELGDSALYLCASSFLPSGGLDTQYFGPGTRLTVL.

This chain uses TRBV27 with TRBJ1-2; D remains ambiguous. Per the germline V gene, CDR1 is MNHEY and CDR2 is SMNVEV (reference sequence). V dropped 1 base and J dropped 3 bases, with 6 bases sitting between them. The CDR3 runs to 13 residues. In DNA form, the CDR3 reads TGTGCCAGCAGTTTATATGGGGACTATGGCTACACCTTC. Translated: CASSLYGDYGYTF.

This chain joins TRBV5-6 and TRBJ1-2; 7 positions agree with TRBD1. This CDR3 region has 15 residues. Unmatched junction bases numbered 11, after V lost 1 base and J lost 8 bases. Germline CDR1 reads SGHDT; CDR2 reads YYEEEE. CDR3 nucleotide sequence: TGTGCCAGCAGCTTGTTGATAGGGGGCTCAGGGGGCTACACCTTC. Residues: CASSLLIGGSGGYTF. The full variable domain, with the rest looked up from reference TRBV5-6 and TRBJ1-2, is DAGVTQSPTHLIKTRGQQVTLRCSPKSGHDTVSWYQQALGQGPQFIFQYYEEEERQRGNFPDRFSGHQFPNYSSELNVNALLLGDSALYLCASSLLIGGSGGYTFGSGTRLTVV.

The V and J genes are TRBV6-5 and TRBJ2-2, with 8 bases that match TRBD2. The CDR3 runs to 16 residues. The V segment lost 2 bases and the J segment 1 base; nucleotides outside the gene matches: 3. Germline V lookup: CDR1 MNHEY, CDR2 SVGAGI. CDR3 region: CASSYRLAGNTGELFF. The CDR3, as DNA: TGTGCCAGCAGTTACCGTCTAGCGGGGAACACCGGGGAGCTGTTTTTT.

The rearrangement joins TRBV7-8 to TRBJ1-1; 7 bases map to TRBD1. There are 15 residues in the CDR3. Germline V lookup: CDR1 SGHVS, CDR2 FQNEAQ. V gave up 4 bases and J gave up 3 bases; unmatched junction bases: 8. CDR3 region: CASSYRQGGDTEAFF. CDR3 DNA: TGTGCCAGCAGCTACAGACAGGGTGGAGACACTGAAGCTTTCTTT.

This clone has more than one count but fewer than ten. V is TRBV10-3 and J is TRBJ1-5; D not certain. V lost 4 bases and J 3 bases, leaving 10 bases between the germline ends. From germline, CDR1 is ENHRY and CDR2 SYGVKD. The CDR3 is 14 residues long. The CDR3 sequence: CAISGGLDNQPQHF. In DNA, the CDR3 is TGTGCCATCAGTGGTGGGCTTGACAATCAGCCCCAGCATTTT.

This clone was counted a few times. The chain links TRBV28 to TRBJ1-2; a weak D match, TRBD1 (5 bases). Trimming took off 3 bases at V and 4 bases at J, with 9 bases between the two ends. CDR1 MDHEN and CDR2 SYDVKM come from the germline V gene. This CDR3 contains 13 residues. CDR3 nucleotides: TGTGCCAGCAGTTTGCCCGGGACCTATGGCTACACCTTC. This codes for CASSLPGTYGYTF.

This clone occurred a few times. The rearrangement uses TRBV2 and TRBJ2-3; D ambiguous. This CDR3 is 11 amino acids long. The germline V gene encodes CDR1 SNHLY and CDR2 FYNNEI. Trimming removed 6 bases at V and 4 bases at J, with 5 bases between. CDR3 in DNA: TGTGCCAGCAGGGCAGCAGATACGCAGTATTTT. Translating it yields CASRAADTQYF.

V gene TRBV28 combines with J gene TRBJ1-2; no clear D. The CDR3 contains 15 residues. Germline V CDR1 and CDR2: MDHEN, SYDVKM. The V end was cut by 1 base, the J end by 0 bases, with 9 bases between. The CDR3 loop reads CASSLSSRSNYGYTF. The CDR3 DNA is TGTGCCAGCAGTTTATCCTCCAGGTCTAACTATGGCTACACCTTC.

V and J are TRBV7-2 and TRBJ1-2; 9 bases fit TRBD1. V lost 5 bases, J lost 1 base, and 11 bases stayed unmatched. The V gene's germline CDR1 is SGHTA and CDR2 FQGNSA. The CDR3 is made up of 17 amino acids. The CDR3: CASSKPGTGTFNYGYTF. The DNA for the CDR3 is TGTGCCAGCAGCAAACCCGGGACAGGGACCTTTAACTATGGCTACACCTTC.

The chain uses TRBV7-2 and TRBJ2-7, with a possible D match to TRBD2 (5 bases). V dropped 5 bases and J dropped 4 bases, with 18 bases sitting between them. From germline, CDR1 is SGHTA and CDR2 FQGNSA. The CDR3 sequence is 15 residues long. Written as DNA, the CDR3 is TGTGCCAGCAGCCCGCAGCGCGGGCTAAAATACGAGCAGTACTTC. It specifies CASSPQRGLKYEQYF. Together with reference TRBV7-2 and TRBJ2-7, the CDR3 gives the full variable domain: GAGVSQSPSNKVTEKGKDVELRCDPISGHTALYWYRQSLGQGLEFLIYFQGNSAPDKSGLPSDRFSAERTGGSVSTLTIQRTQQEDSAVYLCASSPQRGLKYEQYFGPGTRLTVT.

In DNA, the CDR3 is TGTGCCAGCTCACCGTTAAATCAGCCCCAGCATTTT. Protein: CASSPLNQPQHF. The V and J genes are TRBV18 and TRBJ1-5; no clear D gene. CDR3 length: 12 amino acids. Trimming shortened V by 3 bases and J by 4 bases, and 4 bases separated the two germline ends. Germline CDR1 KGHSH, CDR2 LQKENI.